Listed below are T cell receptor beta chains from one sample, sequenced in a study of T cell responses to AZD1222 COVID-19 vaccine. Sequencing was performed with immunoSEQ multiplex PCR; in TCRdb, only in-frame clones are kept and a portion is missing. The sample lists under 130,000 clones, nearly 90% occurring once. The source was peripheral blood, collected 28 days after the second AZD1222 dose. Receptors were obtained from an adult who received the AZD1222 COVID-19 vaccine. Both conserved end residues are part of each CDR3. A D gene is named only where the DNA matches it firmly. Part of the rows lack a size; the others show once, few, many or a class for expanded clones.

clone_size	d_call	v_call	j_call	cdr3_aa	cdr3_nt
NA	TRBD1	TRBV14	TRBJ2-1	CASSQRQGHVNEQFF	TGTGCCAGCAGCCAGCGACAGGGGCACGTAAATGAGCAGTTCTTC
once	TRBD1	TRBV27	TRBJ2-1	CASSYLQGAKYNEQFF	TGTGCCAGCAGTTACCTCCAGGGGGCGAAATACAATGAGCAGTTCTTC
NA	NA	TRBV9	TRBJ2-1	CASRGDNEQFF	TGTGCCAGCAGAGGGGACAATGAGCAGTTCTTC
NA	NA	TRBV6-5	TRBJ2-1	CASSYRDSYNEQFF	TGTGCCAGCAGCTACAGGGATTCCTACAATGAGCAGTTCTTC
once	TRBD2	TRBV14	TRBJ2-1	CASSRPTSGRLNEQFF	TGTGCCAGCAGCCGCCCGACTAGCGGGAGGCTAAATGAGCAGTTCTTC
NA	NA	TRBV10-3	TRBJ1-3	CAISPSTGQVGNTIYF	TGTGCCATCAGTCCCTCAACTGGGCAGGTCGGAAACACCATATATTTT
NA	NA	TRBV6-2/TRBV6-3	TRBJ1-6	CASSYEESWNSPLHF	TGTGCCAGCAGTTACGAAGAGAGCTGGAATTCACCCCTCCACTTT
NA	TRBD1	TRBV6-5	TRBJ1-5	CASSLMDRGQQPQHF	TGTGCCAGCAGTCTTATGGACAGGGGGCAACAGCCCCAGCATTTT
NA	TRBD1	TRBV6-4	TRBJ1-2	CASSSPRDRGSPHYYGYTF	TGTGCCAGTTCCAGCCCCCGGGACAGGGGATCCCCTCATTACTATGGCTACACCTTC
NA	TRBD1	TRBV3-1/TRBV3-2	TRBJ2-5	CASSQRGAGTEETQYF	TGTGCCAGCAGCCAACGTGGGGCCGGGACAGAAGAGACCCAGTACTTC
once	TRBD1	TRBV5-1	TRBJ1-6	CASSLGQGQNSSPLHF	TGCGCCAGCAGCTTGGGGCAGGGACAGAATTCTTCACCCCTCCACTTT
NA	TRBD1	TRBV5-1	TRBJ2-2	CASSSGQGNTGELFF	TGCGCCAGCAGCTCGGGACAGGGAAACACCGGGGAGCTGTTTTTT
NA	NA	TRBV10-3	TRBJ1-1	CAISGLNTEAFF	TGTGCCATCAGTGGGCTGAACACTGAAGCTTTCTTT
few	NA	TRBV11-2	TRBJ2-7	CASSRLDGTYEQYF	TGTGCCAGCAGCCGACTTGACGGTACCTACGAGCAGTACTTC
NA	NA	TRBV3-1/TRBV3-2	TRBJ1-3	CASSQGAVSGNTIYF	TGTGCCAGCAGCCAGGGTGCAGTCTCTGGAAACACCATATATTTT
NA	NA	TRBV25-1	TRBJ1-4	CASSLRGTNEKLFF	TGTGCCAGCAGCCTCCGGGGAACTAATGAAAAACTGTTTTTT
NA	TRBD2	TRBV7-8	TRBJ2-3	CASSRGLAGGSDTQYF	TGTGCCAGCAGCAGAGGACTAGCGGGAGGATCAGATACGCAGTATTTT
NA	NA	TRBV5-1	TRBJ1-5	CASSFQPGQPQHF	TGCGCCAGCAGCTTCCAACCAGGTCAGCCCCAGCATTTT
NA	TRBD1	TRBV19	TRBJ1-2	CASSSPRDRGRNYGYTF	TGTGCCAGTAGTTCCCCCCGGGACAGGGGGCGGAACTATGGCTACACCTTC
NA	NA	TRBV6-5	TRBJ1-6	CASGGYNSPLHF	TGTGCCAGCGGCGGTTATAATTCACCCCTCCACTTT